Listed below are T cell receptor beta chains from one sample, sequenced in a study of identical twins. MiXCR, applied by TCRdb to the 5' RACE reads, yields one record per CDR3 protein. The sample contains a few hundred thousand distinct CDR3 sequences, roughly 8.6% of which appear only once. This sample was also put to use in a study of yellow fever vaccine responses in identical twins.

Sequencing used memory (CD45RO+) T cells sorted from blood. The receptors were gathered from a woman younger than 35 in good health. CDR3s include the opening cysteine and the closing phenylalanine or tryptophan. The order of the fields is J gene, D gene, V gene, CDR3 protein. A D gene is named only where the DNA matches it firmly.

>TRBJ1-2|TRBD1|TRBV28
CASSNDRVPDGYTF
>TRBJ2-3|TRBD2|TRBV2
CASSGSGGPTDTQYF
>TRBJ2-5|.|TRBV20-1
CSAITGTKGETQYF
>TRBJ1-6|.|TRBV7-2
CASNTGSSPLHF
>TRBJ2-1|TRBD2|TRBV9
CASSVVPSGLGNEQFF
>TRBJ2-2|.|TRBV5-1
CASSSTGRNTGELFF
>TRBJ1-4|.|TRBV3-1
CASSQLGTRDEKLFF
>TRBJ2-1|.|TRBV12-3/TRBV12-4
CASSFGDRSSYNEQFF
>TRBJ2-1|.|TRBV11-2
CASSLGSLEQFF
>TRBJ2-3|.|TRBV5-5
CASSFRTDTSTDTQYF
>TRBJ1-1|TRBD1|TRBV7-2
CASSPSRDRVPEAFF
>TRBJ2-6|.|TRBV14
CASSQGYGPGANVLTF
>TRBJ2-7|.|TRBV20-1
CSAPRGYEQYF
>TRBJ2-5|TRBD2|TRBV25-1
CASSETPGTKETQYF
>TRBJ1-1|.|TRBV6-1
CASKTAYNTEAFF
>TRBJ1-2|.|TRBV4-1
CASNTFRQAHRANYGYTF
>TRBJ2-2|TRBD2|TRBV10-3
CAISDHLAANTGELFF
>TRBJ1-1|.|TRBV18
CASSAGNGLTEAFF
>TRBJ2-4|.|TRBV16
CASSPGDPGAKNIQYF
>TRBJ2-3|TRBD1|TRBV10-2
CASNRQGPTDTQYF
>TRBJ1-3|TRBD1|TRBV5-4
CASSLVWPGQGTVLSGNTIYF
>TRBJ2-2|TRBD1|TRBV5-1
CASRQPGTANTGELFF
>TRBJ2-2|.|TRBV24-1
CATSDFRRGNTGELFF
>TRBJ2-7|TRBD2|TRBV12-5
CASGLAGLVSNEQYF
>TRBJ2-5|.|TRBV5-1
CASSLDGRIIQETQYF
>TRBJ1-1|TRBD1|TRBV6-2/TRBV6-3
CASSYARQGPYRMNTEAFF
>TRBJ2-2|TRBD2|TRBV7-2
CASSNNMGGLAGELFF
>TRBJ2-2|.|TRBV12-3/TRBV12-4
CASVRGGNTGELFF
>TRBJ2-7|.|TRBV6-1
CAIYSYPYEQYF
>TRBJ2-7|.|TRBV27
CASTKQGAREQYF
>TRBJ1-2|.|TRBV7-8
CASGHLQPSYGYTF
>TRBJ1-2|.|TRBV6-5
CASRVTGTVSNYGYTF
>TRBJ2-1|TRBD2|TRBV7-2
CASSSTSVPYNEQFF
>TRBJ1-1|.|TRBV11-1
CASSLRDTKNTEVFF
>TRBJ2-2|.|TRBV7-2
CASSNHRVDPTTGELFF
>TRBJ2-2|.|TRBV7-9
CASLNANTGELFF
>TRBJ2-1|.|TRBV12-3/TRBV12-4
CASTTNKQFF
>TRBJ2-1|TRBD1|TRBV19
CASSTPTGGRYNEQFF
>TRBJ2-1|TRBD2|TRBV7-2
CASSQTGTTYNEQFF
>TRBJ2-7|.|TRBV6-1
CASRPGPFIRYEQYF
>TRBJ2-7|TRBD2|TRBV10-3
CAISESSSGSYEQYF
>TRBJ2-2|.|TRBV6-5
CASSYSDRNTGELFF
>TRBJ2-1|.|TRBV18
CASSAAGLYNEQFF
>TRBJ2-1|TRBD2|TRBV4-1
CASSQLAGNEQFF
>TRBJ2-1|.|TRBV7-2
CASSLFGTGTPYNEQFF
>TRBJ2-6|TRBD1|TRBV3-1
CASSRPGTGISGANVLTF
>TRBJ2-7|.|TRBV11-2
CASSLDRRYYEQYF
>TRBJ2-1|TRBD2|TRBV5-1
CASSVIAGGGNEQFF
>TRBJ2-1|.|TRBV12-3/TRBV12-4
CASSLRLPAYNEQFF
>TRBJ2-3|TRBD2|TRBV9
CASSSRPSGRLDTQYF
>TRBJ2-7|.|TRBV28
CASSAGREPYEQYF
>TRBJ2-3|.|TRBV2
CANSEVGRGTDTQYF